This record covers a single T cell receptor beta chain. Libraries were prepared by immunoSEQ multiplex PCR; TCRdb keeps only in-frame clonotypes and omits some of them. The sample lists roughly 120,000 clones, around nine tenths occurring once. The data belong to a study of control samples from healthy donors and cancer patients. Germline loops: CDR1 KGHSH, CDR2 LQKENI. Trimming cost V 0 bases and J 0 bases, with 9 bases left between them. This CDR3 is 16 amino acids long. Sequences were obtained from blood. The origin of this receptor is a middle-aged man in good health. The chain links TRBV18 to TRBJ2-1; D is ambiguous. CDR3 DNA sequence: TGTGCCAGCTCACCACCGATGGCAGCCTCCTACAATGAGCAGTTCTTC. Translated, it gives CASSPPMAASYNEQFF.